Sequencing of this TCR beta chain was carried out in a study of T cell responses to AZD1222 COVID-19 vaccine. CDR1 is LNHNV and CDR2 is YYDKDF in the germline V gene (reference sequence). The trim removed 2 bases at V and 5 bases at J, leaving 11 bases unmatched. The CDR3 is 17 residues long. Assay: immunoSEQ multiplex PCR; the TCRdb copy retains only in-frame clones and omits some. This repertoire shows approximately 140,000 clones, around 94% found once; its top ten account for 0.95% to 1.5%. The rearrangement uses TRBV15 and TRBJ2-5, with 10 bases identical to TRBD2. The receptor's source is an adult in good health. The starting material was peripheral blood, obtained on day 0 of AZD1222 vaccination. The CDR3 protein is CATSRPTRAGGAETQYF. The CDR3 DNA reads TGTGCCACCAGCAGACCTACAAGAGCGGGGGGGGCGGAGACCCAGTACTTC.